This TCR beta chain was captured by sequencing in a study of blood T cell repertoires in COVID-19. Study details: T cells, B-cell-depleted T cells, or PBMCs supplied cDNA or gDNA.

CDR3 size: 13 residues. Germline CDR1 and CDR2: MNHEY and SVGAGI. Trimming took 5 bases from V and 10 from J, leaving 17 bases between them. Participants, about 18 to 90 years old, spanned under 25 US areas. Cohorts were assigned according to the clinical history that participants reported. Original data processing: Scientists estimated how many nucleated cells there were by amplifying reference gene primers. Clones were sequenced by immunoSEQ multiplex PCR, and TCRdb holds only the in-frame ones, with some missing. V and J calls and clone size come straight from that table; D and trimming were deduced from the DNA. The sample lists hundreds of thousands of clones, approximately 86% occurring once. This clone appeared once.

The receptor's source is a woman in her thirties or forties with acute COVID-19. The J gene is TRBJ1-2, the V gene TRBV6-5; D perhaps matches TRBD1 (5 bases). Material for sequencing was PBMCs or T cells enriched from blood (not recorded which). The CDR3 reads CASSPGRGSNYTF. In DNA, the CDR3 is TGTGCCAGCAGTCCGGGACGGGGGTCTAACTACACCTTC.